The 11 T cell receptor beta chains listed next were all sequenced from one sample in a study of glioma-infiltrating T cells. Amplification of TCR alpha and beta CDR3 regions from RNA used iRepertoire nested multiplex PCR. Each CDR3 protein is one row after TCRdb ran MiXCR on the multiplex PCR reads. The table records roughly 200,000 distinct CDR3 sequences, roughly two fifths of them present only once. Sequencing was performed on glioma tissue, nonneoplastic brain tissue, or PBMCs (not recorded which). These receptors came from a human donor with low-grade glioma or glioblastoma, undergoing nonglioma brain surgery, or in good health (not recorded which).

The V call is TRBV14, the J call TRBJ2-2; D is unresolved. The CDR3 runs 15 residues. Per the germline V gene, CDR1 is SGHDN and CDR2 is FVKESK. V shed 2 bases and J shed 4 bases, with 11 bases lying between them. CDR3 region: CASSQRRGITGELFF. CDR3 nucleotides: TGTGCCAGCAGCCAACGGCGTGGTATCACCGGGGAGCTGTTTTTT.

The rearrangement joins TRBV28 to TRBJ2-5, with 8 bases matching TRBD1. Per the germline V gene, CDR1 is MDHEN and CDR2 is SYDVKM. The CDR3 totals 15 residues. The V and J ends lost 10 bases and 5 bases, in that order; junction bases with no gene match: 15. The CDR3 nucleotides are TGTGCCACCTCGGGGGTTCAGGGGGCCGACGAGACCCAGTACTTC. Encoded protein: CATSGVQGADETQYF.

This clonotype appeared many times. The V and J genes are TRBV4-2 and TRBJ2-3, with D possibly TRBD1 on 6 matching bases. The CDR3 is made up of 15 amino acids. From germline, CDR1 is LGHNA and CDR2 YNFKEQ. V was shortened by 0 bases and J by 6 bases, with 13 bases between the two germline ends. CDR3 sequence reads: CASSQDGQTRDTQYF. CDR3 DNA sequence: TGTGCCAGCAGCCAAGATGGACAGACCAGGGATACGCAGTATTTT.

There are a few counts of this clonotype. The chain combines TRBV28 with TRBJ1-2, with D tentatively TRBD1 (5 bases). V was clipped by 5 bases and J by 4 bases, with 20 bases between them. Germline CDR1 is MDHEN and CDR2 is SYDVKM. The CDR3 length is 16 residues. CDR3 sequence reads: CASSPLGHGGSYGYTF. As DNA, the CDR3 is TGTGCCAGCAGTCCACTAGGACATGGCGGATCCTATGGCTACACCTTC.

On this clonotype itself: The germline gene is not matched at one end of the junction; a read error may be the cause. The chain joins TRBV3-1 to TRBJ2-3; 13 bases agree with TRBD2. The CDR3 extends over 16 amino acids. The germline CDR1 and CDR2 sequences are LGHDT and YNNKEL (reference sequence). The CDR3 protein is CASSVWTSGSRDTQYF. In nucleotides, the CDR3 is TGTGCCAGCAGCGTTTGGACTAGCGGGAGCAGAGATACGCAGTATTTT.

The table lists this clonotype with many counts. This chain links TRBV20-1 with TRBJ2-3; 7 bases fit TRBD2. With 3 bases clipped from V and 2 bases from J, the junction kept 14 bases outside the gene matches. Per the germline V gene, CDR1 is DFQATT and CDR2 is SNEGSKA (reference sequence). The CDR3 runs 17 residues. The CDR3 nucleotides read TGCAGTGCTAGGGAGCTTCCAGCGGGAATACCCACAGATACGCAGTATTTT. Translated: CSARELPAGIPTDTQYF.

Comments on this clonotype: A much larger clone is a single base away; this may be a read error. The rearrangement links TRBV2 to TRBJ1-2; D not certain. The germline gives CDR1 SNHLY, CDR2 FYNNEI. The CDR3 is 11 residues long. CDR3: CAGSVQYGYTF. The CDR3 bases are TGTGCCGGCAGCGTCCAGTATGGCTACACCTTC.

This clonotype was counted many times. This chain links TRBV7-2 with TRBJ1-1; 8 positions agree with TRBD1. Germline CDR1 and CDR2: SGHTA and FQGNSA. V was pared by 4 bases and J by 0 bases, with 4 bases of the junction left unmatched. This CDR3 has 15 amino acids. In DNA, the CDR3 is TGTGCCAGCAGCTGGGGGACAGGAGTGAACACTGAAGCTTTCTTT. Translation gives CASSWGTGVNTEAFF.

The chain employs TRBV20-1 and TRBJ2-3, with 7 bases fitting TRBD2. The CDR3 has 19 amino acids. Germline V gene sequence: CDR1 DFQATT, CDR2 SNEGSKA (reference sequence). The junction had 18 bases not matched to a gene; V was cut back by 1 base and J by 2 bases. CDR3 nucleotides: TGCAGTGCTAGAGGTCCGCCCGGAGGGGTAGCGGGCCTCACAGATACGCAGTATTTT. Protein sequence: CSARGPPGGVAGLTDTQYF.

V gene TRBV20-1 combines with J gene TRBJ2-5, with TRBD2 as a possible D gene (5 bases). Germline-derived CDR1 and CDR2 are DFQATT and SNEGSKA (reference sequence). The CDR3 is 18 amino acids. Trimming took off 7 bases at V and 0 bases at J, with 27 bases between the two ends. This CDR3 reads CSDTPTSSMFEYQETQYF. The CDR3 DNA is TGCAGTGACACCCCAACTAGTTCCATGTTTGAATACCAAGAGACCCAGTACTTC.

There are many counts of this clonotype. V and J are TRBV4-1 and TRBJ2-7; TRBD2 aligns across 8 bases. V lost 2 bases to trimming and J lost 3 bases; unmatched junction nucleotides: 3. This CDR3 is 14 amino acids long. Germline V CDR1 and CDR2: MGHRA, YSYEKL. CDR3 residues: CASSQLAGLYEQYF. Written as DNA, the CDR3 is TGCGCCAGCAGCCAATTAGCGGGACTCTACGAGCAGTACTTC.